The T cell receptor beta chain under discussion was sequenced for a study of beta chain features in type 1 diabetes. Overall study findings and caveats: The study found moderately but significantly shorter TCRB CDR3s in all four CD4+ subsets of Type 1 diabetes patients.

Expressed TCRB transcripts were sequenced because the entire RNA isolate underwent reverse transcription. The repertoire was sequenced with immunoSEQ multiplex PCR; TCRdb's copy has only in-frame clones and lacks some. Of around 200,000 clones listed, about 13% are singletons. The authors sorted CD4+ naive, central memory, regulatory and stem cell-like memory cells via CD45RO/CCR7/CD25/CD127/CD95/CD27. This CDR3 comprises 16 residues. CDR1 and CDR2 (germline): LGHNA, YNFKEQ. J lost 2 bases, V lost 4 bases, and 8 bases had no gene match. As concerns this clone: No antigen is known for it.

The J gene is TRBJ2-7, the V gene TRBV4-2, with TRBD2 matching over 10 bases. The source of this sequence is a woman aged 18-29 years in good health. Sequenced: central memory CD4+ T cells from blood. This CDR3 is CASSRLAGEEPYEQYF. CDR3 DNA: TGTGCCAGCAGCCGGCTAGCGGGAGAGGAACCCTACGAGCAGTACTTC.